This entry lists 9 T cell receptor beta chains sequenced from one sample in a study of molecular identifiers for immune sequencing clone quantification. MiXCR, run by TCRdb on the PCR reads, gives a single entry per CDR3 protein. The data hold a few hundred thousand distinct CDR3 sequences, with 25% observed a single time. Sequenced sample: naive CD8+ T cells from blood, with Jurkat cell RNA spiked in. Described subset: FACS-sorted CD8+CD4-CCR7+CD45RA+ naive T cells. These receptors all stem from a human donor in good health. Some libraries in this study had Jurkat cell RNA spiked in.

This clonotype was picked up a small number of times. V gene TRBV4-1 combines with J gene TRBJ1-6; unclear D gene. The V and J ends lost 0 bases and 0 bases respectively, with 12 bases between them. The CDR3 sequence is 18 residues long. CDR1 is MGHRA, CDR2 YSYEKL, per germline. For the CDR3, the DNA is TGCGCCAGCAGCCAAGATGGGGTCGGGAGCTCCTATAATTCACCCCTCCACTTT. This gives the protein CASSQDGVGSSYNSPLHF.

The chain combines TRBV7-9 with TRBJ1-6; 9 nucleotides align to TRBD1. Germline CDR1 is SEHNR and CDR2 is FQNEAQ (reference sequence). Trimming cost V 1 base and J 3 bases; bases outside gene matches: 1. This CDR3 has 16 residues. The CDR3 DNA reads TGTGCCAGCAGCTTAGGGGGACAGGGCTATAATTCACCCCTCCACTTT. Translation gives CASSLGGQGYNSPLHF.

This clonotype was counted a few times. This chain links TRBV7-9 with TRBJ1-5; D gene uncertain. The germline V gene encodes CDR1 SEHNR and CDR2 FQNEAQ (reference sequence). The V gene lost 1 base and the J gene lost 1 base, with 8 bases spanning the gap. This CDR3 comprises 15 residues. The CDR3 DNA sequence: TGTGCCAGCAGCTTAGGGGATCAAAGCAATCAGCCCCAGCATTTT. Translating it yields CASSLGDQSNQPQHF.

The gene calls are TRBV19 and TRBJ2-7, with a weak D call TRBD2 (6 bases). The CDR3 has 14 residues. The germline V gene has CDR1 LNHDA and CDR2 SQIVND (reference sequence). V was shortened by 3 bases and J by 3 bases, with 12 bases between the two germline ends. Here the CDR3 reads CASSMAGLIYEQYF. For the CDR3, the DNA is TGTGCCAGTAGTATGGCCGGACTAATCTACGAGCAGTACTTC.

CDR3 amino acids: CASSMAVSTDTQYF. The DNA for the CDR3 is TGTGCCAGCAGTATGGCAGTAAGCACAGATACGCAGTATTTT. This chain uses TRBV12-3 or TRBV12-4 with TRBJ2-3; D is ambiguous. The V end lost 5 bases, the J end lost 0 bases, and 9 bases lay between the germline ends. The CDR3 has 14 amino acids.

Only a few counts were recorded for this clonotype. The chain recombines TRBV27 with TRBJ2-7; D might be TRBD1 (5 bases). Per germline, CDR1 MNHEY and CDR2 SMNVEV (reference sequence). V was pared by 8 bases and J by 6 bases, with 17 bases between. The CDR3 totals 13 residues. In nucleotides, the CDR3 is TGTGCCAGCGGACAAAGTGGGTTTAGCGAGCAGTACTTC. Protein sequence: CASGQSGFSEQYF.

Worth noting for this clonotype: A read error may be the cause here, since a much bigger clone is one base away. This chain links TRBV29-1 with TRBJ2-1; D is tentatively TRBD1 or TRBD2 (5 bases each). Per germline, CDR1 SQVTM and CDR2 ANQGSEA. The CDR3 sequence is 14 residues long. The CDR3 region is CGVEDHEGNNEQFF. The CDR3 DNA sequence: TGCGGCGTTGAAGATCACGAGGGGAACAATGAGCAGTTCTTC.

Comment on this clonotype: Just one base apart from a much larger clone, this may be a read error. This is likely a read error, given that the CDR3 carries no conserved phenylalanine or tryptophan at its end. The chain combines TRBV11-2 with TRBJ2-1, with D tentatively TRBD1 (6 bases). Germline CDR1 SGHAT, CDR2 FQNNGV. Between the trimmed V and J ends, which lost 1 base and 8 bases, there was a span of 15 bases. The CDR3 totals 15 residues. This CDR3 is CASSLAQGPFDEQFS. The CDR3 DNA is TGTGCCAGCAGCTTAGCTCAGGGGCCTTTCGATGAGCAGTTCTCC.

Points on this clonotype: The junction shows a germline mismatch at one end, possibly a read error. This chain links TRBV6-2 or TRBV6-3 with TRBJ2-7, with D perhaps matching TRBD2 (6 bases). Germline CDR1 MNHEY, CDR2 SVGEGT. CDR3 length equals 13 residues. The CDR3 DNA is TGTGCCAGCAGTTTGGGGGGACCCTACGCGCAGTACTTC. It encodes CASSLGGPYAQYF.